This T cell receptor beta chain was captured in a study of blood T cells in healthy people across ages. Broader study findings: Correlation between TCR beta diversity and naive T cell percentage was strong. Researchers deemed the diversity estimates from one million T cells underestimates.

PCR was performed a second time for about 7 to 12 cycles using a sample-barcoded 5' primer and a J-beta primer mix. Every single cDNA molecule received a tag from a template-switch adaptor with 12 random nucleotides. MiXCR, applied by TCRdb to the 5' RACE reads, yields one record per CDR3 protein. The sample holds about 1 million distinct CDR3 sequences; around 45% are singletons and the top ten take 18%. Per germline, CDR1 KGHDR and CDR2 SFDVKD. The CDR3 has 15 residues. V lost 4 bases, J lost 1 base, and 11 bases lay in between. Regarding this clonotype: Antigen: not known.

The people who gave samples were healthy Caucasians from Russia, aged roughly 6 to 90. The material sequenced was blood. V and J are TRBV24-1 and TRBJ2-3, with D perhaps TRBD1 (6 bases). The clonotype was recovered from a woman aged 60-70 years in good health. The chain's CDR3 is CATSDTGHRTDTQYF. DNA of the CDR3: TGTGCCACCAGTGACACGGGACATCGCACAGATACGCAGTATTTT.